This T cell receptor beta chain was observed in a study of CD8 T cells in ankylosing spondylitis. TCRdb independently ran MiXCR on the 5' RACE reads; one entry per CDR3 protein. In the table there are roughly 150,000 distinct CDR3 sequences, around a third of which are singletons. As for this clonotype: Its antigen is as yet unknown.

General study findings and limits: Disease-linked clones displayed a CD8+ phenotype and appeared relatively rarely in peripheral blood. Made up of about eight highly homologous variants, a TCR beta motif appeared characteristic of ankylosing spondylitis blood. Existing reports had already noted some motif variants in reactive arthritis synovial fluid and blood. Significant enrichment of disease-linked clones was reported in matched ankylosing spondylitis synovial fluid.

V trimming: 4 bases; J trimming: 2 bases; junction bases outside the gene matches: 1. The CDR3 is 14 amino acids. The clonotype originates from a male donor with ankylosing spondylitis. V gene TRBV12-3 or TRBV12-4 combines with J gene TRBJ2-5, with 10 bases lining up with TRBD2. Sequencing was performed on synovial fluid, either unsorted or a sorted T cell fraction (not recorded which). CDR3 amino acids: CASSWTSGQETQYF. Here the CDR3 DNA reads TGTGCCAGCAGTTGGACTAGCGGACAAGAGACCCAGTACTTC.